This T cell receptor beta chain emerged from a study of cytomegalovirus exposure and HLA in healthy donors. The study, taken as a whole, reports: When a later analysis was performed, an Asian-associated ancestry cluster reportedly had fewer N-insertions than the roughly 670-donor mean. Earlier results showed most TCR beta V segments being productive about 90% or about 30% of the time.

It was with 60 Vbeta and 13 Jbeta primers that the PCR ran. Repertoires were generated with immunoSEQ multiplex PCR, while TCRdb's copy carries only in-frame clones and drops some. The sample yields roughly 140,000 clones, nearly 80% seen once. This clone was detected a few times. The antigen is unknown. The CDR3 is made up of 15 amino acids. V lost 0 bases and J lost 3; bases outside the gene matches: 1. CDR1 SEHNR and CDR2 FQNEAQ come from the germline V gene (reference sequence). This clonotype originated in a male donor in good health and CMV-seronegative. Material for sequencing was PBMCs. This chain uses TRBV7-9 with TRBJ1-2; 10 bases fit TRBD1. DNA for the CDR3: TGTGCCAGCAGCTTAGCGACAGGGGGCGACTATGGCTACACCTTC. Its protein is CASSLATGGDYGYTF.